The rows below give T cell receptor beta chains drawn from one sample of a study of tumor and adjacent non-tumor tissue in lung cancer. TCRdb called the multiplex PCR reads again in MiXCR, with one record for every CDR3 protein. The table lists about 100,000 distinct CDR3 sequences, 65% of them singletons. The sequenced material came from distant non-tumor lung tissue. The receptors come from a man aged 30 to 45 with non-small cell lung cancer. Both conserved end residues are part of each CDR3. Fields, in order: J gene, V gene, CDR3 length, D gene, clone size, CDR3 DNA, CDR3 protein. The D gene is left open where the match is weak. The listing skips clone size in some rows; elsewhere it reads once, few, many or a size class.

>TRBJ1-6|TRBV6-1|16|NA|NA
TGTGCCAGCAGTGAGGGGCCACCATGGAGGAATTCACCCTTCCACTTT
CASSEGPPWRNSPFHF
>TRBJ2-3|TRBV20-1|12|TRBD2|NA
TGCAGTGTTAGCGGGGGGTGGGATACGCAGTATTTT
CSVSGGWDTQYF
>TRBJ2-1|TRBV11-2|13|NA|NA
TGTGACAGCAACTTAGACAGGGAGGATGAGCAGTTTTTC
CDSNLDREDEQFF
>TRBJ2-5|TRBV5-1|14|TRBD1|NA
TGCGCCATCAGCTTTCGGGACAGACAAGAGACCCAGTACTTC
CAISFRDRQETQYF
>TRBJ2-1|TRBV7-8|15|NA|NA
TGTGCCAGCAGCTTAGCGGGAAACTCCTACAATGAGCAGTTCTTC
CASSLAGNSYNEQFF
>TRBJ2-1|TRBV11-3|13|NA|NA
TGTGCCAGTAGCCTCACACCTGGCGATGAGCAGTCCTTC
CASSLTPGDEQSF
>TRBJ2-1|TRBV6-1|16|NA|NA
TGTGCCAGCAGCGGGGGCGGGGATAGGGTTACCGATGAGCAGTTCTTC
CASSGGGDRVTDEQFF
>TRBJ2-1|TRBV11-3|12|NA|NA
TGTGCCAACAGCTTAGCCCCCAATAAGCAGTTCTTC
CANSLAPNKQFF
>TRBJ2-1|TRBV20-1|14|NA|NA
TGCGGTGCCCGTCAAGGGGGGCCGTACAACGAGCAGTTCTTC
CGARQGGPYNEQFF
>TRBJ2-1|TRBV6-5|15|NA|NA
TGTACCAGCAGTTCCGGACGGGGGGCAGTCCATGAGCATTTCTTC
CTSSSGRGAVHEHFF
>TRBJ2-1|TRBV11-3|13|NA|NA
TGTGCCAGCAGGCCCACATCTTGCAATGAGCATTTCTTC
CASRPTSCNEHFF
>TRBJ2-3|TRBV20-1|15|TRBD2|many
TGCAGTGCTATCCTAGCGGGGGTTAGCACAGATACGCAGTATTTT
CSAILAGVSTDTQYF
>TRBJ2-1|TRBV29-1|14|TRBD1|NA
TGCAGCGTTAAAATCGGACAGGGTGCCAATGAGCAGCTCTTC
CSVKIGQGANEQLF
>TRBJ2-2|TRBV20-1|12|NA|NA
TGCAGTGCTAGATGGAACGCCGGAGAGCTATTTTTT
CSARWNAGELFF
>TRBJ1-5|TRBV6-5|15|NA|NA
TGTGCCAGCAGTCCTGAGAGGGCCGACAATCAGCCCCAGCATTTT
CASSPERADNQPQHF
>TRBJ1-6|TRBV5-5|17|NA|NA
TGTGCCGGTAGCTTGGTGGCGAGAAGCTTCTATAATTCACCCCTCCACTTT
CAGSLVARSFYNSPLHF
>TRBJ1-6|TRBV20-1|16|NA|many
TGCAGTGCTAGACCCAGGGTTCCGCCCCAATATTCACCCCTCCACTTT
CSARPRVPPQYSPLHF
>TRBJ2-1|TRBV4-2|14|NA|NA
TGTGCCAGCAGTAGTGGGGAAGTGAGCAATGGGCAGTTCTTC
CASSSGEVSNGQFF